This T cell receptor beta chain derives from a study of T cells in Graves' hyperthyroidism and ophthalmopathy. Overall study: Peripheral blood was secured at the point of initial diagnosis, before any treatment.

TCR beta CDR3 sequences were amplified from RNA transcripts. The HTBI set primed first-round TCR CDR3 RT-PCR. TCRdb processed the multiplex PCR reads anew with MiXCR; each CDR3 protein has one entry. The table includes 390,000 or so distinct CDR3 sequences, roughly 15% detected once. With duration under 3 months, ophthalmopathy was active: Clinical Activity Score at least 3, NOSPECS at least 4. PBMCs came from over 8.5 ml fresh peripheral blood. The CDR3 length is 14 residues. V lost 4 bases and J lost 0, with 8 bases in between. Germline V gene lookup returns CDR1 MGHDK and CDR2 SYGVNS. This clonotype was sampled from a man aged 18 to 29 with Graves' ophthalmopathy. The chain joins TRBV25-1 to TRBJ2-3; D is undetermined. Sequenced: blood. CDR3 sequence (DNA): TGTGCCAGCAGTGTGATGGGAAGCACAGATACGCAGTATTTT. This encodes CASSVMGSTDTQYF.